This T cell receptor (beta chain) came from a study of blood T cell repertoires in COVID-19. Study in general: The study drew acute and convalescent COVID-19 samples from the United States, Italy and Spain.

Profiling relied on immunoSEQ multiplex PCR, and the TCRdb table lists in-frame clones only, not all of them. The data hold 100,000 or so clones, with 80% to 90% observed a single time. The CDR3 runs to 13 residues. The J segment lost 12 bases and the V segment lost 4 bases, leaving 5 bases of the junction unmatched. Germline CDR1 SNHLY, CDR2 FYNNEI. A single count supports this clone. The TCR sequence derives from a woman aged 45-65 years who had recovered from COVID-19. The sequenced sample consisted of PBMCs or T cells enriched from blood (not recorded which). J is TRBJ2-1 and V is TRBV2; 11 bases are shared with TRBD2. The CDR3 sequence is CASSVTSGSGQFF. The CDR3 coding sequence is TGTGCCAGCAGTGTCACTAGCGGGAGCGGGCAGTTCTTC.